A single sample gave rise to the 26 T cell receptor beta chains below, sequenced in a study of blood T cell repertoires in COVID-19. Some clones are missing from TCRdb's copy, which holds only in-frame ones; the method was immunoSEQ multiplex PCR. The sample contains more than 40,000 clones, 70% to 90% of which appear only once. Sequencing was carried out using peripheral blood. The receptors stem from a human donor in a cohort sampled during active COVID-19. The donor label of this sample is uncertain.

The chain uses TRBV2 and TRBJ2-7; 8 bases map to TRBD1. This CDR3 has 13 amino acids. The V segment lost 10 bases and the J segment 2 bases; nucleotides outside the gene matches: 7. Germline V gene data show CDR1 as SNHLY and CDR2 as FYNNEI. The DNA for the CDR3 is TGTGCCACCAAACAGGGGGTTACCTACGAGCAGTACTTC. This gives the protein CATKQGVTYEQYF.

This chain joins TRBV2 and TRBJ1-6; D is uncertain. V lost 3 bases to trimming and J lost 7 bases, with 10 bases between them. The CDR3 consists of 14 residues. Germline-derived CDR1 and CDR2 are SNHLY and FYNNEI. The CDR3 sequence: CASSETGRNSPLHF. As DNA, the CDR3 is TGTGCCAGCAGTGAGACGGGGAGAAATTCACCCCTCCACTTT.

This clone has more than one count but fewer than ten. The chain is built from TRBV5-6 and TRBJ2-7, with 9 positions matching TRBD1. V shed 6 bases and J 3 bases; nucleotides not matched to a gene: 4. In germline, CDR1 is SGHDT, CDR2 YYEEEE. The CDR3 is 13 amino acids. CDR3 region: CASTRDRVYEQYF. CDR3 coding DNA: TGTGCCAGCACCCGGGACAGGGTCTACGAGCAGTACTTC.

This clone appeared a single time. The CDR3 here is CASSSQGDYRYTF. The DNA for the CDR3 is TGTGCCAGCAGCTCACAGGGAGATTATCGCTACACCTTC. The J gene is TRBJ1-2, the V gene TRBV7-8; D might be TRBD1 (6 bases). The CDR3 has 13 amino acids. Trimming left V 4 bases short and J 9 bases short, with 15 bases between. Germline CDR1 and CDR2: SGHVS and FQNEAQ.

V is TRBV18 and J is TRBJ1-1; possible D gene TRBD1, 6 bases. Trimming shortened V by 5 bases and J by 10 bases, and 11 bases separated the two germline ends. Looked up from germline, CDR1 is KGHSH and CDR2 is LQKENI. This CDR3 contains 11 residues. CDR3 loop: CASSSGRGAFF. The CDR3 nucleotides read TGTGCCAGCTCATCGGGCAGGGGAGCTTTCTTT.

The rearrangement joins TRBV3-1 (or the pseudogene TRBV3-2) to TRBJ2-7, with 7 bases lining up with TRBD1. Unmatched junction bases numbered 1, after V lost 1 base and J lost 4 bases. CDR1 and CDR2 from the germline V gene are LGHDT and YNNKEL (reference sequence). CDR3 size: 13 residues. In DNA, the CDR3 is TGTGCCAGCAGCCAAGCCAGGGGGTACGAGCAGTACTTC. Its translation is CASSQARGYEQYF.

This clone came up once. The CDR3 is CASRVGTSGDEQYF. In DNA, the CDR3 is TGTGCCAGCAGGGTAGGGACATCAGGAGACGAGCAGTACTTC. V is TRBV2 and J is TRBJ2-7, with D perhaps TRBD1 (6 bases). The germline gives CDR1 SNHLY, CDR2 FYNNEI. With 6 bases removed from V and 5 bases from J, the gap between germline ends came to 17 bases. The CDR3 loop spans 14 amino acids.

CDR3 DNA: TGTGCCAGCAGCCAAAGGAGGCCGACAAGAGAGACCCAGTACTTC. This sequence encodes CASSQRRPTRETQYF. The chain couples TRBV3-1 (or the pseudogene TRBV3-2) to TRBJ2-5; D perhaps matches TRBD2 (5 bases). Germline V gene sequence: CDR1 LGHDT, CDR2 YNNKEL (reference sequence). Trimming shortened V by 2 bases and J by 4 bases, and 14 bases separated the two germline ends. The length of the CDR3 is 15 residues.

To note about this clone: The sample carries other DNA sequences with the same CDR3. The V call is TRBV29-1, the J call TRBJ1-5; D is uncertain. Trimming pared 4 bases from V and 3 bases from J, leaving 10 bases between. Per the germline V gene, CDR1 is SQVTM and CDR2 is ANQGSEA. The CDR3 sequence is 13 residues long. CDR3 loop: CSVALGVNQPQHF. The CDR3 bases are TGCAGCGTTGCCCTTGGAGTCAATCAGCCCCAGCATTTT. The full variable domain, its missing parts supplied by reference TRBV29-1 and TRBJ1-5, is SAVISQKPSRDICQRGTSLTIQCQVDSQVTMMFWYRQQPGQSLTLIATANQGSEATYESGFVIDKFPISRPNLTFSTLTVSNMSPEDSSIYLCSVALGVNQPQHFGDGTRLSIL.

This clone was seen only once. V usage is TRBV2 and J usage is TRBJ2-5, with TRBD2 identical over 13 bases. The CDR3 is 17 residues long. Germline V CDR1 and CDR2: SNHLY, FYNNEI. The trim removed 8 bases at V and 5 bases at J, leaving 14 bases unmatched. CDR3 bases: TGTGCCAGCCACAGAACCGGGACTAGCGGGGTAGGGGAGACCCAGTACTTC. Encoded protein: CASHRTGTSGVGETQYF.

The chain uses TRBV9 and TRBJ2-2, with TRBD2 matching over 8 bases. The J segment lost 0 bases and the V segment lost 3 bases, leaving 1 base of the junction unmatched. CDR3 length: 15 residues. Germline assignment: CDR1 SGDLS and CDR2 YYNGEE. Here the CDR3 reads CASSGRGANTGELFF. CDR3 bases: TGTGCCAGCAGCGGGCGGGGGGCGAACACCGGGGAGCTGTTTTTT.

There are a few counts of this clone. The gene calls are TRBV14 and TRBJ1-6; D unclear. The CDR3 length is 12 residues. Germline V CDR1 and CDR2: SGHDN, FVKESK. The V end lost 5 bases, the J end lost 8 bases, and 7 bases lay between the germline ends. In DNA, the CDR3 is TGTGCCAGCAGCGTCCTTCATTCACCCCTCCACTTT. As protein: CASSVLHSPLHF.

The chain couples TRBV9 to TRBJ1-2; D is possibly TRBD1 (6 bases). Per germline, CDR1 SGDLS and CDR2 YYNGEE. The CDR3 spans 16 residues. Trimming removed 2 bases at V and 0 bases at J, with 14 bases between. The CDR3 reads CASSVGGAATNYGYTF. CDR3 nucleotides: TGTGCCAGCAGCGTGGGGGGGGCAGCCACTAACTATGGCTACACCTTC.

The gene calls are TRBV5-4 and TRBJ2-3, with D unresolved. Germline lookup yields CDR1 SGHNT and CDR2 YYREEE (reference sequence). V lost 4 bases, J lost 0 bases, and 3 bases lay in between. This CDR3 has 12 amino acids. In nucleotides, the CDR3 is TGTGCCAGCAGCCTCAGCACAGATACGCAGTATTTT. This encodes CASSLSTDTQYF.

The chain is built from TRBV3-1 (or the pseudogene TRBV3-2) and TRBJ2-2; tentatively, D is TRBD1 (5 bases). The CDR3 covers 13 residues. Trimming pared 0 bases from V and 7 bases from J, leaving 6 bases between. CDR1 is LGHDT and CDR2 is YNNKEL in the germline V gene (reference sequence). The CDR3 nucleotides read TGTGCCAGCAGCCAAGACAGGGTCGGGGAGCTGTTTTTT. This codes for CASSQDRVGELFF.

The gene calls are TRBV2 and TRBJ1-1, with D uncertain. The germline CDR1 and CDR2 sequences are SNHLY and FYNNEI. V gave up 6 bases and J gave up 3 bases, with 11 bases separating them. There are 13 residues in the CDR3. CDR3 amino acids: CASRREQYTEAFF. DNA of the CDR3: TGTGCCAGCAGACGAGAACAGTACACTGAAGCTTTCTTT.

The chain has TRBV24-1 and TRBJ2-3; 8 nucleotides line up with TRBD1. V gave up 2 bases and J gave up 0 bases; unmatched junction bases: 6. The CDR3 is 17 residues long. CDR1 and CDR2 (germline): KGHDR, SFDVKD. The CDR3 sequence is CATSDSDRATSTDTQYF. The CDR3 region has the DNA TGTGCCACCAGTGATTCGGACAGGGCCACTAGCACAGATACGCAGTATTTT.

This clone was seen a single time. Within the sample, other DNA sequences also encode this same CDR3. This chain joins TRBV9 and TRBJ2-1; TRBD1 matches at 7 bases. V lost 0 bases, J lost 1 base, and 4 bases stayed unmatched. CDR1 is SGDLS and CDR2 is YYNGEE in the germline V gene. The CDR3 extends over 16 amino acids. The CDR3 protein is CASSVEGRGSYNEQFF. The DNA for the CDR3 is TGTGCCAGCAGCGTAGAAGGCAGGGGGTCCTACAATGAGCAGTTCTTC. Supplemented by reference TRBV9 and TRBJ2-1, the full variable domain reads DSGVTQTPKHLITATGQRVTLRCSPRSGDLSVYWYQQSLDQGLQFLIQYYNGEERAKGNILERFSAQQFPDLHSELNLSSLELGDSALYFCASSVEGRGSYNEQFFGPGTRLTVL.

CDR3 in amino acids: CASSLERQYEQYF. The CDR3, as DNA: TGTGCCAGCAGCTTGGAGCGCCAGTACGAGCAGTACTTC. This chain connects TRBV5-4 to TRBJ2-7, with D unresolved. The CDR3 totals 13 residues. In germline, CDR1 is SGHNT, CDR2 YYREEE (reference sequence). V lost 0 bases and J lost 4, with 8 bases in between.

This sequence joins TRBV7-2 and TRBJ2-5; D perhaps matches TRBD2 (6 bases). Germline V gene lookup returns CDR1 SGHTA and CDR2 FQGNSA. Trimming removed 5 bases at V and 2 bases at J, with 12 bases between. The CDR3 length is 14 residues. In nucleotides, the CDR3 is TGTGCCAGCAGCCCGGGGACTGTACAAGAGACCCAGTACTTC. Its protein is CASSPGTVQETQYF. The whole variable domain, remainder taken from reference TRBV7-2 and TRBJ2-5, is GAGVSQSPSNKVTEKGKDVELRCDPISGHTALYWYRQSLGQGLEFLIYFQGNSAPDKSGLPSDRFSAERTGGSVSTLTIQRTQQEDSAVYLCASSPGTVQETQYFGPGTRLLVL.

This chain links TRBV6-2 or TRBV6-3 with TRBJ2-1; 8 bases map to TRBD1. The germline V gene encodes CDR1 MNHEY and CDR2 SVGEGT. Losses at the gene ends were 4 bases for V and 15 bases for J; bases not matched to a gene: 11. The CDR3 sequence is 13 residues long. The CDR3 loop is CASSSRDRRVGFF. The CDR3 bases are TGTGCCAGCAGTTCGCGGGACAGGCGGGTAGGGTTCTTC.

This clone came up once. The V gene is TRBV11-2, the J gene TRBJ1-2; D is perhaps TRBD1 (5 bases). Trimming left V 3 bases short and J 5 bases short, with 10 bases between. The CDR3 totals 13 residues. Germline V CDR1 and CDR2: SGHAT, FQNNGV. This chain's CDR3 is CASSFGGGYGYTF. The CDR3 bases are TGTGCCAGCAGCTTTGGGGGGGGTTATGGCTACACCTTC.

The chain joins TRBV14 to TRBJ2-3; D may be TRBD2 (7 bases). The CDR3 is made up of 15 amino acids. V was clipped by 4 bases and J by 3 bases, with 14 bases between them. From germline, CDR1 is SGHDN and CDR2 FVKESK. CDR3 protein: CASSRTGGRTDTQYF. The CDR3 DNA follows: TGTGCCAGCAGCCGGACGGGGGGCAGGACAGATACGCAGTATTTT. Drawing the rest from reference TRBV14 and TRBJ2-3, the complete variable domain is EAGVTQFPSHSVIEKGQTVTLRCDPISGHDNLYWYRRVMGKEIKFLLHFVKESKQDESGMPNNRFLAERTGGTYSTLKVQPAELEDSGVYFCASSRTGGRTDTQYFGPGTRLTVL.

The chain employs TRBV12-3 or TRBV12-4 and TRBJ2-2; 7 nucleotides align to TRBD2. V shed 2 bases and J 6 bases; nucleotides not matched to a gene: 0. The CDR3 covers 13 residues. CDR3 residues: CASSLREAGELFF. The CDR3 bases are TGTGCCAGCAGTTTACGGGAGGCCGGGGAGCTGTTTTTT.

This CDR3 reads CASARDRGNNEQFF. The CDR3 DNA sequence: TGTGCCAGCGCGCGGGACAGGGGTAACAATGAGCAGTTCTTC. This chain uses TRBV28 with TRBJ2-1; TRBD1 matches 10 bases. Unmatched junction bases numbered 6, after V lost 8 bases and J lost 5 bases. The CDR3 loop spans 14 amino acids. The germline V gene has CDR1 MDHEN and CDR2 SYDVKM. The complete variable domain, with remaining parts taken from reference TRBV28 and TRBJ2-1, reads DVKVTQSSRYLVKRTGEKVFLECVQDMDHENMFWYRQDPGLGLRLIYFSYDVKMKEKGDIPEGYSVSREKKERFSLILESASTNQTSMYLCASARDRGNNEQFFGPGTRLTVL.

The CDR3 here is CASSRQGGEAFF. DNA of the CDR3: TGTGCCAGCAGTCGACAGGGAGGAGAGGCTTTCTTT. The J gene is TRBJ1-1, the V gene TRBV6-5, with 7 bases fitting TRBD1. The CDR3 totals 12 residues. Germline CDR1 MNHEY, CDR2 SVGAGI. The V segment lost 5 bases and the J segment 11 bases; nucleotides outside the gene matches: 8.